The 9 T cell receptor beta chains presented below share a single source sample, sequenced in a study of low-dose radiotherapy and immunotherapy resistance in tumors. Gene-specific TRAV and TRBV primers were used for first-strand cDNA, covering alpha and beta chains. For amplifying TCRs, the PCR ran for around 20 cycles with Phusion, which was used together with a constant-region primer and the adapter on the V primers. TCRdb reprocessed the reads with MiXCR, giving one entry per CDR3 protein. The sample records roughly 56,000 distinct CDR3 sequences, about 25% being singletons. Indicated time point: after trial treatment. Treatment of the sample: LDRT plus nivolumab, ipilimumab, low-dose cyclophosphamide and aspirin (RACIN trial). The material was PBMCs, obtained after low-dose radiotherapy plus immunotherapy. These receptors came from a male donor with prostate cancer.

This clonotype was observed at least ten times. This sequence joins TRBV12-3 or TRBV12-4 and TRBJ1-5; a weak D match, TRBD1 (5 bases). The CDR3 totals 15 residues. Trimming shortened V by 6 bases and J by 3 bases, and 15 bases separated the two germline ends. The CDR3 sequence: CASSRRVLYNQPQHF. Here the CDR3 DNA reads TGTGCCAGCAGCCGCAGGGTTCTATACAATCAGCCCCAGCATTTT.

This clonotype came up many times. The gene calls are TRBV24-1 and TRBJ2-2; D call uncertain. This CDR3 comprises 14 residues. Germline V gene lookup returns CDR1 KGHDR and CDR2 SFDVKD. V was clipped by 4 bases and J by 0 bases, with 5 bases between them. This CDR3 reads CATSELANTGELFF. In nucleotides, the CDR3 is TGTGCCACCAGTGAGCTAGCGAACACCGGGGAGCTGTTTTTT.

This clonotype appeared many times. J is TRBJ1-4 and V is TRBV18; D not resolved. The ends were cut back, 3 bases at V and 0 bases at J, with 11 bases in the middle. The CDR3 totals 16 residues. The V gene's germline CDR1 is KGHSH and CDR2 LQKENI. In nucleotides, the CDR3 is TGTGCCAGCTCACCGGTTAGGGCGGCAACTAATGAAAAACTGTTTTTT. Translation: CASSPVRAATNEKLFF.

This clonotype has at least ten counts. It is unclear where the CDR3 begins or ends on the DNA, so no DNA is shown, and the CDR3 is as TCRdb lists it. The chain combines TRBV7-9 with TRBJ2-2; the listed D gene, TRBD1, was not tested against the DNA. In germline, CDR1 is SEHNR, CDR2 FQNEAQ (reference sequence). The CDR3 length is 17 residues, termini included. The CDR3 loop reads CASSFGSGGSVTGELFF.

The J gene is TRBJ2-7, the V gene TRBV13, with no clear D. In germline, CDR1 is PRHDT, CDR2 FYEKMQ (reference sequence). Trimming pared 5 bases from V and 2 bases from J, leaving 10 bases between. The CDR3 has 13 residues. The CDR3 bases are TGTGCCAGCAGCCTGTTGGGGACCTACGAGCAGTACTTC. Amino acids: CASSLLGTYEQYF.

The J gene is TRBJ2-5, the V gene TRBV6-5; TRBD2 aligns across 15 bases. The CDR3 spans 16 residues. The V gene end was trimmed by 4 bases and the J gene end by 5 bases; junction bases not matched to a gene: 5. Germline CDR1 and CDR2: MNHEY and SVGAGI. The CDR3 spells CASSFRTSGRGETQYF. The CDR3 DNA reads as TGTGCCAGCAGTTTCCGGACTAGCGGGAGGGGCGAGACCCAGTACTTC.

This clonotype was found many times. The chain recombines TRBV6-2 or TRBV6-3 with TRBJ2-3; the D gene is possibly TRBD2 (6 bases). Germline V gene lookup returns CDR1 MNHEY and CDR2 SVGEGT. This CDR3 spans 16 amino acids. Trimming stripped 3 bases from V and 2 bases from J, with 15 bases between. The CDR3 nucleotides are TGTGCCAGCAGTTATGGTCTGGCGGGAATCACAGATACGCAGTATTTT. Amino acids: CASSYGLAGITDTQYF.

Points on this clonotype: A read error may produce the germline difference seen at one junction end. V usage is TRBV5-8 and J usage is TRBJ2-3; TRBD2 is a possible D gene (6 bases). The CDR3 is 12 residues long. Germline-derived CDR1 and CDR2 are SGHTS and YDEGEE. CDR3 in amino acids: CASSAGTSTQDF. For the CDR3, the DNA is TGTGCCAGCAGCGCCGGGACTTCAACGCAGGATTTT.

This clonotype was found many times. The chain uses TRBV20-1 and TRBJ1-5; the match to TRBD1 covers 7 bases. V lost 6 bases, J lost 1 base, and 9 bases stayed unmatched. The germline CDR1 and CDR2 sequences are DFQATT and SNEGSKA (reference sequence). The CDR3 contains 15 residues. CDR3 sequence: CSAWPADRSNQPQHF. The CDR3 DNA reads TGCAGTGCCTGGCCGGCGGACAGGAGCAATCAGCCCCAGCATTTT.